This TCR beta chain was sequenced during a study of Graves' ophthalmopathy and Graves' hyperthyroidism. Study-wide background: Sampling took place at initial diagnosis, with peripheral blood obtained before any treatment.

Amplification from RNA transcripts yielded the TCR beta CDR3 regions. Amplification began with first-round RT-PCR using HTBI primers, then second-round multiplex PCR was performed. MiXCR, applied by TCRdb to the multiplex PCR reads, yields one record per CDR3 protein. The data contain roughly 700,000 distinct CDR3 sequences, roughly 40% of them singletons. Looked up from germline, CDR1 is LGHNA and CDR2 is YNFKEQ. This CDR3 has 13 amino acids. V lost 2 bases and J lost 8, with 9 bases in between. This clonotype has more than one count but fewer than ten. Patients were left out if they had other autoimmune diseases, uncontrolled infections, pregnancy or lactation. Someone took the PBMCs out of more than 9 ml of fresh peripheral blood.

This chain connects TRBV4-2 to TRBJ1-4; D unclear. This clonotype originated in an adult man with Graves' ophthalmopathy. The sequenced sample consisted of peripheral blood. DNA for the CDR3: TGTGCCAGCAGCCAATTGAGGGCGGAAAAACTGTTTTTT. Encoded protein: CASSQLRAEKLFF.